This paragraph covers one T cell receptor (beta chain) sequence. No cognate antigen has been identified for it. No much larger clone is present one base from it, and per-base qualities are unavailable. Trimming at the junction amounts to 0 bases on V and 2 bases on J, and the germline ends lie 10 bases apart. Per the germline V gene (reference sequence), LGHDT is the CDR1 and YNNKEL is the CDR2. Taken from cysteine to phenylalanine, the CDR3 has 15 residues. The kept DNA is CDR3 alone, 45 bases in frame from the first base. Preparation of the library involved 5' RACE. This sample was sequenced with an Illumina HiSeq 2000. Template switching introduced a universal primer binding site; the final cDNA contained a unique molecular identifier, enabling accurate counting of TCR cDNA molecules. Specific primers in the conserved constant-segment region were used to synthesize first-strand cDNA for the TCR alpha and beta chains. To control for contamination, every cDNA library carried two barcodes: a SMART-Mk sample barcode plus Illumina barcodes. TruSeq adapter sequences, together with Illumina sample barcodes, were added in two successive PCR steps. Sequencing of the TCR alpha and beta cDNA libraries was done on the Illumina HiSeq platform using custom primers. In the authors' own workflow: Unique molecular identifiers were extracted from raw reads with MiGEC, and CDR3 positions were determined with MiXCR. For each individual, recombination models were inferred using an EM algorithm with the repgenHMM and IGoR tools. Shared clonotypes were analyzed with the tcR package in R, and sharing was normalized by the product of cloneset sizes. To study raw recombination free of thymic and clonal selection effects, out-of-frame nonproductive sequences were analyzed. TCRdb handled the public reads itself, with Q25 trimming in fastp and clone calling in MiXCR, and kept productive beta chains. Entries that share a CDR3 protein sequence are merged under the most common genes and DNA. These V and J calls originate from TCRdb's pipeline instead of the authors' own analysis. Counted in this sample were some 590,000 distinct CDR3 sequences; more than 9% of them appeared once. In total, the top ten clones hold 2.5% to 3.5% of the sample.

Every donor was a healthy Caucasian. Three pairs of female monozygotic twins, all aged about 18 to 29 years, were included in the twin cohort. Peripheral blood mononuclear cells were the source from which RNA for the TCR libraries was isolated. This specimen comes from a study of identical twins (TCRdb year 2016). About the full investigation: TCR alpha and beta repertoires from monozygotic twins, unrelated adults of various ages and cord blood were deep-sequenced to test whether fetal clonotypes persist. To rule out contamination, the twin experiments were replicated at different times with different library preparation protocols. Overall study results and their limits: Out-of-frame TCR alpha sequences shared between twins showed an excess of low generation-probability sequences compared with coincidental sharing between unrelated individuals. Recombination models systematically underestimated out-of-frame TCR alpha sharing in monozygotic twins but agreed with sharing between unrelated individuals. Because the same donors could not be followed over many years, conclusions were based on cross-sectional statistical analysis. Invariant T cells such as MAIT and iNKT could partly confound zero-insertion analyses, although diverse VJ usage argued against such confounding for most clonotypes. Excess twin sharing in beta out-of-frame sequences was weaker because fewer shared sequences lowered the signal-to-noise ratio. Fewer insertions were carried by abundant cord blood beta clonotypes; a weaker similar trend was observed in young adult naive repertoires, while no such trend was observed in memory repertoires.

The sample was also reused in another study, on yellow fever vaccine responses in identical twins. As that second paper reports: The authors reported that the T cell response to vaccination in identical twins appeared partly convergent and partly personalized. In the study, vaccine-responding T cell clones were precisely tracked in identical twins.

Sequencing input: PBMCs. The receptor was isolated from a woman in her late teens or twenties in good health. This sequence uses TRBV3-1 and TRBJ2-5; the D gene identity is not certain. The base sequence is TGTGCCAGCAGCCAAGATTCGCCTCGACAAGAGACCCAGTACTTC. This yields the protein CASSQDSPRQETQYF.